This passage covers 20 T cell receptor beta chains from one sample sequenced in a study of T cell responses to AZD1222 COVID-19 vaccine. The method was immunoSEQ multiplex PCR; TCRdb's version includes in-frame clones alone and lacks a portion of them. This table has 200,000 or so clones, 88% appearing once. The input for sequencing was peripheral blood, taken on day 0 of AZD1222 vaccination. Source of these receptors: an adult in good health.

This clone appeared a few times. V gene TRBV7-9 combines with J gene TRBJ2-7; 7 bases are a match to TRBD1. CDR1 and CDR2 (germline): SEHNR, FQNEAQ (reference sequence). This CDR3 is built from 15 residues. V shed 5 bases and J 3 bases; nucleotides not matched to a gene: 10. CDR3 amino acids: CASSQGRQGSYEQYF. The CDR3 DNA reads as TGTGCCAGCAGCCAGGGGAGACAGGGTAGCTACGAGCAGTACTTC.

This clone was seen repeatedly, ten times or more. The rearrangement joins TRBV3-1 (or the pseudogene TRBV3-2) to TRBJ1-2; D unresolved. CDR3 length: 15 residues. Looked up from germline, CDR1 is LGHDT and CDR2 is YNNKEL (reference sequence). Trimming left V 4 bases short and J 5 bases short, with 17 bases between. CDR3 amino acids: CASSPASQQKYGYTF. The CDR3, as DNA: TGTGCCAGCAGCCCCGCGAGTCAGCAGAAGTATGGCTACACCTTC.

V gene TRBV6-1 combines with J gene TRBJ2-6, with D unclear. Trimming stripped 11 bases from V and 0 bases from J, with 5 bases between. The V gene's germline CDR1 is MNHNS and CDR2 SASEGT. The CDR3 is 12 amino acids. The CDR3: CAVASGANVLTF. The CDR3 nucleotides are TGTGCCGTAGCCTCTGGGGCCAACGTCCTGACTTTC.

The chain carries TRBV28 and TRBJ1-6, with 11 positions matching TRBD1. CDR1 and CDR2 (germline): MDHEN, SYDVKM. Germline trimming cut 8 bases from V and 13 bases from J; bases unmatched to any gene: 19. The CDR3 covers 17 residues. In nucleotides, the CDR3 is TGTGCCAGCGGGGGGACAGGGGGTTTCATCGTCGGGTTGCCCCTCCACTTT. Translation: CASGGTGGFIVGLPLHF. Supplemented by reference TRBV28 and TRBJ1-6, the full variable domain reads DVKVTQSSRYLVKRTGEKVFLECVQDMDHENMFWYRQDPGLGLRLIYFSYDVKMKEKGDIPEGYSVSREKKERFSLILESASTNQTSMYLCASGGTGGFIVGLPLHFGNGTRLTVT.

This chain uses TRBV7-2 with TRBJ1-4; TRBD1 matches 7 bases. The CDR3 totals 15 residues. Germline V CDR1 and CDR2: SGHTA, FQGNSA. V shed 5 bases, J shed 8 bases, and the junction held 11 bases outside the gene matches. The CDR3 DNA reads TGTGCCAGCAGCGAATTCGGACAGGTGAAGGAAAAACTGTTTTTT. This gives the protein CASSEFGQVKEKLFF.

The chain is built from TRBV3-1 (or the pseudogene TRBV3-2) and TRBJ1-1; D is ambiguous. Germline CDR1 LGHDT, CDR2 YNNKEL (reference sequence). The ends were cut back, 0 bases at V and 7 bases at J, with 9 bases in the middle. The CDR3 is 13 residues long. CDR3 sequence (DNA): TGTGCCAGCAGCCAAGAGTCACGGGGTGAAGCTTTCTTT. This codes for CASSQESRGEAFF.

This rearrangement joins TRBV6-2 or TRBV6-3 to TRBJ1-6; D is uncertain. The germline V gene has CDR1 MNHEY and CDR2 SVGEGT. The CDR3 contains 15 residues. The V gene lost 2 bases and the J gene lost 5 bases, with 10 bases spanning the gap. As DNA, the CDR3 is TGTGCCAGCAGTTACCCCCAGAAAGATAATTCACCCCTCCACTTT. This encodes CASSYPQKDNSPLHF.

This clone appeared many times. The chain has TRBV30 and TRBJ1-6; D gene ambiguous. This CDR3 is 13 amino acids long. The V end was cut by 4 bases, the J end by 5 bases, with 9 bases between. Germline V lookup: CDR1 GTSNPN, CDR2 SVGIG (reference sequence). The CDR3 spells CAWMGRNNSPLHF. The CDR3 DNA reads TGTGCCTGGATGGGCAGGAATAATTCACCCCTCCACTTT.

This clone was seen only once. This chain uses TRBV5-1 with TRBJ2-2; tentative D call: TRBD1 (6 bases). CDR3 length: 15 residues. V was clipped by 5 bases and J by 1 base, with 12 bases between them. The V gene's germline CDR1 is SGHRS and CDR2 YFSETQ. CDR3: CASRSGTKNTGELFF. The CDR3 nucleotides are TGCGCCAGCAGATCCGGGACAAAGAACACCGGGGAGCTGTTTTTT.

The chain recombines TRBV7-3 with TRBJ1-5; D is possibly TRBD1 (6 bases). V was clipped by 5 bases and J by 4 bases, with 9 bases between them. Germline V lookup: CDR1 SGHTA, CDR2 FQGTGA. The CDR3 totals 13 residues. This CDR3 is CASSATGNQPQHF. CDR3 coding DNA: TGTGCCAGCAGCGCCACAGGGAATCAGCCCCAGCATTTT.

This chain joins TRBV19 and TRBJ1-1, with no clear D. The CDR3 runs to 13 residues. The germline V gene has CDR1 LNHDA and CDR2 SQIVND (reference sequence). The V gene lost 6 bases and the J gene lost 2 bases, with 10 bases spanning the gap. As DNA, the CDR3 is TGTGCCAGTAGCTTAAATTCCAACACTGAAGCTTTCTTT. Translation gives CASSLNSNTEAFF. Looking up the rest from reference TRBV19 and TRBJ1-1 gives the full variable domain: DGGITQSPKYLFRKEGQNVTLSCEQNLNHDAMYWYRQDPGQGLRLIYYSQIVNDFQKGDIAEGYSVSREKKESFPLTVTSAQKNPTAFYLCASSLNSNTEAFFGQGTRLTVV.

This sequence joins TRBV30 and TRBJ2-3; TRBD1 matches at 7 bases. This CDR3 spans 15 amino acids. V was pared by 3 bases and J by 3 bases, with 9 bases of the junction left unmatched. Germline CDR1 and CDR2: GTSNPN and SVGIG (reference sequence). The CDR3 protein is CAWRTLDRFTDTQYF. The CDR3, as DNA: TGTGCCTGGAGGACTTTGGACAGGTTTACAGATACGCAGTATTTT.

The chain has TRBV3-1 (or the pseudogene TRBV3-2) and TRBJ1-2; 7 bases fit TRBD1. CDR1 LGHDT and CDR2 YNNKEL come from the germline V gene (reference sequence). The CDR3 totals 16 residues. J gave up 6 bases and V 6 bases, and 16 bases lay outside the gene matches. CDR3 sequence: CASSNPQNRQGDGYTF. The DNA for the CDR3 is TGTGCCAGCAGTAACCCCCAAAACCGACAGGGTGATGGCTACACCTTC.

V gene TRBV15 combines with J gene TRBJ1-5; D perhaps matches TRBD1 (5 bases). Looked up from germline, CDR1 is LNHNV and CDR2 is YYDKDF (reference sequence). Trimming cost V 4 bases and J 7 bases, with 11 bases left between them. The CDR3 contains 13 residues. The CDR3 nucleotides read TGTGCCACCAGCACAATCAGGGACCAGCCCCAGCATTTT. Its protein is CATSTIRDQPQHF.

This chain uses TRBV2 with TRBJ2-1; 9 nucleotides line up with TRBD1. CDR3 length equals 14 residues. Per germline, CDR1 SNHLY and CDR2 FYNNEI. The V segment lost 7 bases and the J segment 4 bases; nucleotides outside the gene matches: 5. Here the CDR3 DNA reads TGTGCCAGCATCCCCGGGACAGGGTACAATGAGCAGTTCTTC. This translates into CASIPGTGYNEQFF.

The chain joins TRBV19 to TRBJ1-2; 10 nucleotides agree with TRBD1. After removal of 6 bases from V and 6 bases from J, the junction contained 10 bases not matched to a gene. CDR1 is LNHDA and CDR2 is SQIVND in the germline V gene (reference sequence). The CDR3 extends over 15 amino acids. In DNA, the CDR3 is TGTGCCAGTAGAAAGACAGGGGGCGCAAGCGATGGCTACACCTTC. Translation: CASRKTGGASDGYTF. Complete variable domain (other parts from reference TRBV19 and TRBJ1-2): DGGITQSPKYLFRKEGQNVTLSCEQNLNHDAMYWYRQDPGQGLRLIYYSQIVNDFQKGDIAEGYSVSREKKESFPLTVTSAQKNPTAFYLCASRKTGGASDGYTFGSGTRLTVV.

This clone was recorded only once. J is TRBJ2-3 and V is TRBV10-3; possibly TRBD1 or TRBD2 for D (5 bases each). CDR3 length equals 13 residues. Trimming took off 3 bases at V and 3 bases at J, with 7 bases between the two ends. Germline V gene data show CDR1 as ENHRY and CDR2 as SYGVKD. CDR3 protein: CAISEWGTDTQYF. For the CDR3, the DNA is TGTGCCATCAGTGAATGGGGGACAGATACGCAGTATTTT.

The sample holds a few counts of this clone. CDR3 sequence: CTSSQDGLEHRGAVF. Written as DNA, the CDR3 is TGCACCAGCAGCCAAGATGGACTAGAACACCGGGGAGCTGTTTTT. V and J are TRBV1 and TRBJ2-2; whether TRBD2, the table's D call, matches the DNA was not checked. TRBV1 is shown as a pseudogene. This CDR3 has 15 residues.

V usage is TRBV7-2 and J usage is TRBJ1-5, with 7 bases that match TRBD1. The V gene end was trimmed by 0 bases and the J gene end by 6 bases; junction bases not matched to a gene: 2. From germline, CDR1 is SGHTA and CDR2 FQGNSA. This CDR3 contains 14 residues. The CDR3 loop is CASSLAGGGQPQHF. The CDR3 DNA reads TGTGCCAGCAGCTTAGCAGGGGGCGGTCAGCCCCAGCATTTT. Complete variable domain (other parts from reference TRBV7-2 and TRBJ1-5): GAGVSQSPSNKVTEKGKDVELRCDPISGHTALYWYRQSLGQGLEFLIYFQGNSAPDKSGLPSDRFSAERTGGSVSTLTIQRTQQEDSAVYLCASSLAGGGQPQHFGDGTRLSIL.

The rearrangement joins TRBV4-2 to TRBJ2-3, with 8 bases lining up with TRBD2. The ends lost 6 bases at V and 2 bases at J; junction bases unmatched: 10. This CDR3 comprises 16 residues. CDR1 and CDR2 from the germline V gene are LGHNA and YNFKEQ. The CDR3 region is CASRPEAGDLTDTQYF. Here the CDR3 DNA reads TGTGCCAGCAGACCCGAAGCGGGGGACCTCACAGATACGCAGTATTTT.